This record concerns one T cell receptor (beta chain) sequence. Antigen unknown. Other DNA sequences within the sample encode an identical CDR3. CD45RO-negative CD8 cells positively selected for CCR7 made up the naive population, which excluded terminally differentiated effector memory CD45RA+ cells. Generated by immunoSEQ multiplex PCR, the TCRdb table keeps only in-frame clones and is missing some. The table includes millions of clones, about 95% detected once. V was pared by 0 bases and J by 3 bases, with 9 bases between. The germline V gene encodes CDR1 GTSNPN and CDR2 SVGIG (reference sequence). This CDR3 is 14 amino acids long. The record originates from a study of shared clonotypes between healthy human individuals. Study results and caveats: Researchers sampled blood only, noting tissue repertoires likely differ.

This chain connects TRBV30 to TRBJ1-5; D gene unclear. The sequence was obtained from a man aged 18 to 35 in good health. Input material: naive CD8+ T cells sorted from blood. CDR3 residues: CAWSVGGSNQPQHF. The CDR3 DNA reads TGTGCCTGGAGTGTAGGAGGGTCCAATCAGCCCCAGCATTTT.